What follows are 31 T cell receptor beta chains derived from one specimen sequenced in a study of T cell responses to AZD1222 COVID-19 vaccine. Sequenced by immunoSEQ multiplex PCR; TCRdb stores in-frame clones only, minus some. This sample has about 150,000 clones; around 85% occur once, and the top ten carry 6.9%. The source was peripheral blood, collected after recovery from COVID-19. The receptor source for this set is an adult who had recovered from COVID-19.

The chain joins TRBV7-7 to TRBJ1-1, with a possible D match to TRBD1 (5 bases). Trimming shortened V by 2 bases and J by 3 bases, and 10 bases separated the two germline ends. CDR1 is SSHAT, CDR2 FNYEAQ, per germline (reference sequence). The CDR3 totals 14 residues. The CDR3 bases are TGTGCCAGCAGCTTACGGCAGGGAGACACTGAAGCTTTCTTT. Translating gives CASSLRQGDTEAFF.

This chain connects TRBV7-3 to TRBJ2-5; 15 bases agree with TRBD2. V was clipped by 4 bases and J by 4 bases; unmatched bases: 7. Germline-derived CDR1 and CDR2 are SGHTA and FQGTGA. This CDR3 comprises 17 residues. CDR3 loop: CASSSGLAGGPGETQYF. CDR3 sequence (DNA): TGTGCCAGCAGCTCTGGACTAGCGGGAGGGCCCGGAGAGACCCAGTACTTC.

The rearrangement joins TRBV21-1 to TRBJ2-1; the table names TRBD1, a call not compared with the DNA. TRBV21-1 has pseudogene status. The CDR3 sequence is 20 residues long. The CDR3 nucleotides read TGTGCCAGCAGCAGCAAATCGGGACAGGGGGCACAGATTGTCAACAATGAGCAGTTCTTC. This gives the protein CASSSKSGQGAQIVNNEQFF.

A note on this clone: This same CDR3 is encoded by further DNA sequences in the sample. The chain joins TRBV7-3 to TRBJ1-1; 7 bases agree with TRBD1. This CDR3 has 14 amino acids. V lost 5 bases and J lost 1; bases outside the gene matches: 4. Germline V CDR1 and CDR2: SGHTA, FQGTGA. CDR3 nucleotides: TGTGCCAGCAGCCCCGGGACAGCGAACACTGAAGCTTTCTTT. Its protein product is CASSPGTANTEAFF.

V usage is TRBV29-1 and J usage is TRBJ1-1; no definite D call. Germline V gives CDR1 SQVTM, CDR2 ANQGSEA. Trimming took off 1 base at V and 2 bases at J, with 8 bases between the two ends. The CDR3 loop spans 13 amino acids. DNA of the CDR3: TGCAGCGTTGAAGTGCAGATTAACACTGAAGCTTTCTTT. This encodes CSVEVQINTEAFF.

The genes are TRBV9 and TRBJ1-2; D is uncertain. V lost 4 bases and J 0 bases, leaving 16 bases between the germline ends. The CDR3 totals 16 residues. Germline values: CDR1 SGDLS, CDR2 YYNGEE. CDR3 amino acids: CASSPFSAGANYGYTF. In DNA, the CDR3 is TGTGCCAGCAGCCCCTTTTCCGCAGGAGCTAACTATGGCTACACCTTC.

The chain recombines TRBV19 with TRBJ1-1, with D possibly matching TRBD1 (6 bases). This CDR3 spans 16 amino acids. Germline loops: CDR1 LNHDA, CDR2 SQIVND (reference sequence). The V and J ends lost 5 bases and 5 bases respectively, with 21 bases between them. As DNA, the CDR3 is TGTGCCAGTAGTTTCTCCTTACAGGGTGCAAGAACTGAAGCTTTCTTT. Amino acids: CASSFSLQGARTEAFF.

V usage is TRBV6-2 or TRBV6-3 and J usage is TRBJ2-7, with TRBD2 matching over 7 bases. With 4 bases clipped from V and 6 bases from J, the junction kept 6 bases outside the gene matches. Germline V CDR1 and CDR2: MNHEY, SVGEGT. The CDR3 is 13 amino acids. The CDR3 DNA reads as TGTGCCAGCAGTTCATGGGACTATTTCGAGCAGTACTTC. Translating gives CASSSWDYFEQYF.

In DNA form, the CDR3 reads TGTGCCAGCAGCTTAGTAGGGGTGTTGAACACCGGGGAGCTGTTTTTT. This encodes CASSLVGVLNTGELFF. This rearrangement joins TRBV7-2 to TRBJ2-2; tentatively, D is TRBD1 (5 bases). The CDR3 totals 16 residues. V was clipped by 1 base and J by 1 base, with 10 bases between them. Germline V gene lookup returns CDR1 SGHTA and CDR2 FQGNSA.

The chain combines TRBV28 with TRBJ2-3; TRBD2 might be the D (6 bases). Trimming cost V 10 bases and J 4 bases, with 15 bases left between them. Germline V CDR1 and CDR2: MDHEN, SYDVKM. This CDR3 region has 13 residues. The CDR3 loop reads CAIPGSGADTQYF. The CDR3 region has the DNA TGTGCCATTCCGGGTTCGGGGGCAGATACGCAGTATTTT.

This clone was detected only once. The J gene is TRBJ1-2, the V gene TRBV10-3; perhaps TRBD1 as D (5 bases). The CDR3 totals 13 residues. Germline V gene lookup returns CDR1 ENHRY and CDR2 SYGVKD. V was pared by 4 bases and J by 4 bases, with 10 bases between. CDR3 DNA sequence: TGTGCCATCAGTGCTGGGACGTTCTATGGCTACACCTTC. Protein: CAISAGTFYGYTF.

The chain carries TRBV28 and TRBJ1-4; 9 bases agree with TRBD1. J was trimmed by 8 bases and V by 5 bases; bases with no gene match: 6. CDR1 is MDHEN, CDR2 SYDVKM, per germline. There are 14 residues in the CDR3. This CDR3 reads CASSVTGTGEKLFF. CDR3 in DNA: TGTGCCAGCAGTGTTACCGGGACAGGGGAAAAACTGTTTTTT.

The rearrangement links TRBV6-2 or TRBV6-3 to TRBJ1-1; unclear D gene. V shed 2 bases and J shed 5 bases, with 9 bases lying between them. CDR3 length: 13 residues. Germline assignment: CDR1 MNHEY and CDR2 SVGEGT. CDR3 sequence: CASSYGLYTEAFF. In nucleotides, the CDR3 is TGTGCCAGCAGTTACGGACTCTATACTGAAGCTTTCTTT.

On this clone: At one end the junction does not follow the germline gene, possibly because of a read error. The chain recombines TRBV7-7 with TRBJ2-3, with TRBD2 matching over 12 bases. The CDR3 totals 15 residues. Germline lookup yields CDR1 SSHAT and CDR2 FNYEAQ (reference sequence). The CDR3 protein is CASSFGLAGTDTQYF. The CDR3, as DNA: TGTGCTAGCAGCTTCGGACTAGCGGGAACAGATACGCAGTATTTT.

The chain recombines TRBV7-9 with TRBJ2-3, with D unclear. The CDR3 length is 15 residues. The V gene lost 0 bases and the J gene lost 1 base, with 8 bases spanning the gap. Germline-derived CDR1 and CDR2 are SEHNR and FQNEAQ (reference sequence). The CDR3 region has the DNA TGTGCCAGCAGCTTAGCTCGGACGGGCACAGATACGCAGTATTTT. This gives the protein CASSLARTGTDTQYF.

This clone has only a few counts. The chain recombines TRBV6-4 with TRBJ2-3, with 14 bases lining up with TRBD2. The V segment lost 4 bases and the J segment 3 bases; nucleotides outside the gene matches: 0. This CDR3 is 15 amino acids long. Per germline, CDR1 MRHNA and CDR2 SNTAGT. Written as DNA, the CDR3 is TGTGCCAGCAGTGGACTAGCGGGGGGGACAGATACGCAGTATTTT. The encoded protein is CASSGLAGGTDTQYF.

The chain's CDR3 is CASSLQGHGSYEQYF. CDR3 DNA sequence: TGCGCCAGCAGCTTGCAGGGACACGGCTCCTACGAGCAGTACTTC. The chain employs TRBV5-1 and TRBJ2-7; perhaps TRBD1 as D (6 bases). Looked up from germline, CDR1 is SGHRS and CDR2 is YFSETQ. This CDR3 is 15 amino acids long. Trimming stripped 1 base from V and 0 bases from J, with 11 bases between.

This clone turned up a few times. The genes are TRBV3-1 (or the pseudogene TRBV3-2) and TRBJ1-3, with TRBD1 as a possible D gene (6 bases). V was trimmed by 2 bases and J by 0 bases, leaving 20 bases between them. CDR3 length: 19 amino acids. Germline CDR1 reads LGHDT; CDR2 reads YNNKEL (reference sequence). CDR3 amino acids: CASSQRLTTVGASGNTIYF. CDR3 nucleotides: TGTGCCAGCAGCCAACGTCTGACTACCGTGGGGGCCTCTGGAAACACCATATATTTT.

This clone was counted once. This chain connects TRBV3-1 (or the pseudogene TRBV3-2) to TRBJ1-4; D might be TRBD1 (5 bases). Trimming left V 3 bases short and J 0 bases short, with 8 bases between. The CDR3 contains 15 residues. Germline V CDR1 and CDR2: LGHDT, YNNKEL (reference sequence). The CDR3 coding sequence is TGTGCCAGCAGCCATACGGGGGCAACTAATGAAAAACTGTTTTTT. This codes for CASSHTGATNEKLFF.

The gene calls are TRBV5-4 and TRBJ2-4; 10 bases align to TRBD1. CDR1 SGHNT and CDR2 YYREEE come from the germline V gene (reference sequence). The V gene end was trimmed by 1 base and the J gene end by 5 bases; junction bases not matched to a gene: 6. This CDR3 comprises 16 residues. The CDR3 protein is CASSLSGQGSQNIQYF. In nucleotides, the CDR3 is TGTGCCAGCAGCTTGTCGGGACAGGGGTCCCAAAACATTCAGTACTTC.

The chain links TRBV7-2 to TRBJ2-3, with D possibly TRBD2 on 5 matching bases. The CDR3 has 12 amino acids. Trimming took 8 bases from V and 6 from J, leaving 12 bases between them. The V gene's germline CDR1 is SGHTA and CDR2 FQGNSA. The chain's CDR3 is CASRGLRDTQYF. The CDR3 DNA reads as TGTGCCAGCCGGGGATTGAGGGATACGCAGTATTTT.

The chain is built from TRBV27 and TRBJ2-3; a weak D match, TRBD2 (6 bases). CDR1 is MNHEY, CDR2 SMNVEV, per germline (reference sequence). Deletions cut 8 bases from V and 0 bases from J, with 12 bases between. The length of the CDR3 is 14 residues. CDR3 in amino acids: CASSLGGSTDTQYF. The CDR3 region has the DNA TGTGCCAGCTCTCTCGGGGGAAGCACAGATACGCAGTATTTT.

The chain employs TRBV5-1 and TRBJ1-1; the match to TRBD1 covers 7 bases. The V gene's germline CDR1 is SGHRS and CDR2 YFSETQ. The CDR3 runs to 15 residues. Trimming removed 3 bases from V and 1 base from J; junction bases left unmatched: 6. The CDR3 loop reads CASSSGGTANTEAFF. The CDR3 DNA follows: TGCGCCAGCAGCTCTGGAGGGACAGCGAACACTGAAGCTTTCTTT.

V usage is TRBV10-1 and J usage is TRBJ2-3; D remains ambiguous. The CDR3 loop spans 14 amino acids. V gave up 2 bases and J gave up 6 bases, with 12 bases separating them. CDR1 WNHNN and CDR2 SYGVQD come from the germline V gene (reference sequence). CDR3 bases: TGCGCCAGCAGTGAGAACCTCGATGGCGATACGCAGTATTTT. Translated: CASSENLDGDTQYF.

In this sample, this clone turned up once. The genes are TRBV5-6 and TRBJ2-7, with D possibly being TRBD1 or TRBD2 (5 bases each). Deletions cut 3 bases from V and 4 bases from J, with 11 bases between. The CDR3 covers 13 residues. Germline CDR1 is SGHDT and CDR2 is YYEEEE. The CDR3 DNA is TGTGCCAGCAGCTGGGGGATGGAGTACGAGCAGTACTTC. Translation: CASSWGMEYEQYF.

The V gene is TRBV11-3, the J gene TRBJ2-1; D may match TRBD1 or TRBD2 (5 bases each). This CDR3 comprises 17 residues. The germline V and J ends were trimmed by 5 bases and 2 bases, with 19 bases remaining between them. CDR1 is SGHNT and CDR2 is YENEEA in the germline V gene. The CDR3 DNA reads TGTGCCAGCAGCCCGAGACTCGGGACGGAAACCTACAATGAGCAGTTCTTC. Amino acid sequence: CASSPRLGTETYNEQFF. The entire variable domain, with the rest obtained from reference TRBV11-3 and TRBJ2-1, is as follows: EAGVVQSPRYKIIEKKQPVAFWCNPISGHNTLYWYLQNLGQGPELLIRYENEEAVDDSQLPKDRFSAERLKGVDSTLKIQPAELGDSAVYLCASSPRLGTETYNEQFFGPGTRLTVL.

DNA of the CDR3: TGTGCCAGCAGCCTCTACCCGACAGGGAACTATGGCTACACCTTC. Translated: CASSLYPTGNYGYTF. V gene TRBV14 combines with J gene TRBJ1-2, with 7 bases matching TRBD1. The trim removed 4 bases at V and 2 bases at J, leaving 7 bases unmatched. The CDR3 is 15 residues long. CDR1 is SGHDN and CDR2 is FVKESK in the germline V gene.

A note on this clone: The junction does not match germline at one end; this may be a read error. The rearrangement links TRBV6-2 or TRBV6-3 to TRBJ1-2, with D unclear. The CDR3 has 11 amino acids. Looked up from germline, CDR1 is MNHEY and CDR2 is SVGEGT. This chain's CDR3 is CASSSGYDYTF. CDR3 DNA sequence: TGTGCCAGCAGTTCTGGGTATGACTACACCTTC.

The V gene is TRBV5-1, the J gene TRBJ1-1; 10 bases line up with TRBD1. The CDR3 has 14 amino acids. J lost 3 bases, V lost 7 bases, and 6 bases had no gene match. Germline V gives CDR1 SGHRS, CDR2 YFSETQ. The DNA for the CDR3 is TGCGCCAGCGGACACGGACAGGGGGACACTGAAGCTTTCTTT. Translated, it gives CASGHGQGDTEAFF.

This clone has a single count. The CDR3 protein is CASSLGDRGLANEKLFF. The CDR3 DNA sequence: TGTGCCAGCAGCCTGGGGGACAGGGGGCTAGCTAATGAAAAACTGTTTTTT. The chain employs TRBV7-9 and TRBJ1-4, with 12 bases matching TRBD1. The J segment lost 3 bases and the V segment lost 5 bases, leaving 7 bases of the junction unmatched. This CDR3 contains 17 residues. Germline V CDR1 and CDR2: SEHNR, FQNEAQ (reference sequence).

The V gene is TRBV9, the J gene TRBJ2-3; 8 positions match TRBD1. CDR1 and CDR2 (germline): SGDLS, YYNGEE. The CDR3 contains 16 residues. The V gene end was trimmed by 0 bases and the J gene end by 8 bases; junction bases not matched to a gene: 11. CDR3 loop: CASSVDRGSQMSTQYF. CDR3 bases: TGTGCCAGCAGCGTAGACAGGGGGTCCCAGATGAGTACGCAGTATTTT.